This T cell receptor beta chain was obtained from a study of regulatory T cells in long-lasting Graves disease. Study as a whole: Patients with persistent Graves' disease had over 5 years of antithyroid drugs and persistent TSH receptor antibodies.

V was pared by 7 bases and J by 6 bases, with 19 bases between. The CDR3 extends over 14 amino acids. Germline V gives CDR1 SNHLY, CDR2 FYNNEI. Sample time point: persistent/refractory GD, antithyroid drugs over 5 years with positive TRAb. RNA extracted from PBMCs served as the sequencing template. Findings and caveats of the study: TRBV28 was favored in persistent disease, as were TRBJ1-2 and TRBJ2-5.

This clonotype was seen at least ten times. Its antigen is currently unknown. Relying on iRepertoire HTBI primers and Arm-PCR of CDR3 regions, the team built TCR beta libraries. TCRdb analysed the multiplex PCR reads with MiXCR anew, one entry per CDR3 protein. Counted here are 420,000 or so distinct CDR3 sequences, 23% occurring once; the ten biggest clones make up around 26%. V is TRBV2 and J is TRBJ2-7; possibly TRBD1 or TRBD2 for D (5 bases each). The source material was peripheral blood mononuclear cells (PBMCs), sampled when the disease was refractory, from a patient treated with antithyroid drugs. This TCR derives from a female donor with Graves disease. The CDR3 nucleotides read TGTGCCAGCAACGGGGACCACCTACGGGGCGAGCAGTACTTC. It codes for CASNGDHLRGEQYF.